This T cell receptor beta chain is drawn from a study of Tregs in tolerant kidney transplant recipients (dated 2019 in TCRdb). General notes on the study: TCRbeta sequencing was used in the study to identify donor-specific regulatory T cells before combined kidney and bone marrow transplantation, and the identified cells were then tracked after transplant. Study-level results and caveats: In tolerant patients, the expansion of donor-specific Tregs was greater than global Treg expansion, suggesting that the expansion was antigen-driven rather than nonspecific. For some patients, the PCR primers changed as time went on, which meant samples from those patients could not be compared with one another at the nucleotide level. Because the study included only a small number of patients, the results must be confirmed in larger populations and under other immunosuppression protocols. Expanding Tregs with activated donor B cells appeared to identify the most biologically relevant and donor-specific TCRbeta repertoire. Biological reproducibility was not directly assessed, although technical replication error appeared to be minimal.

The CDR3 runs 13 residues from the cysteine to the phenylalanine. Only the CDR3 part of the read is kept: 39 bases, read in frame from the first base. V and J lose 4 bases and 4 bases, and a span of 9 bases separates them. For CDR1 and CDR2, the germline V gene lists SGHVS and FNYEAQ. Worth noting for this clone: Its antigen remains unidentified. No per-base quality is available; no much larger clone lies one base away.

For TCRbeta CDR3 sequencing, genomic DNA from the sorted cells was extracted using the QIAGEN DNeasy Blood and Tissue Kit. High-throughput TCRbeta CDR3 sequencing, including PCR amplification with bias correction and internal controls, was performed commercially through immunoSEQ. The study's processing was this. Unique productive TCRbeta sequences were defined by CDR3 nucleotide sequence where primers matched, and otherwise by CDR3 amino acid sequence together with Vbeta and Jbeta genes. To correct sorting error, sequences shared between sorted populations at a frequency ratio of 2:1 or less were removed; the rest were assigned to the higher population. A sequence was defined as donor-reactive if the sequence was expanded at least 5-fold in CFSE-low cells compared with unstimulated cells and had a frequency of at least 0.01% in CFSE-low cells. Repertoire divergence was quantified by Jensen-Shannon divergence calculated from the top 100 TCRbeta sequences ranked by frequency. For samples with multiple sequencing runs, sorting error was corrected in each run separately before the runs were combined. TCRdb limited this immuneACCESS table to in-frame rearrangements with V and J called. A share of clones is missing; checked studies link under half to unresolved V genes, and the rest is unexplained. V, J and clone size are those of that table, while D and trimming were read from the DNA. A total of 55,000 to 75,000 clones appear in this sample, about 87% of them only once. The ten largest clonotypes hold about 3.8% of the sample.

The sample's time point, from its label and the paper: 6 months after combined kidney and bone marrow transplant. Related donors were used in the transplants with nonmyeloablative bone marrow transplantation, and mixed chimerism was transient in the human trials. Unstimulated Tregs (CD4+CD25+CD127-), CD4+ non-Tregs (CD4+CD25-), CD4 and CD8 cells were FACS-sorted from thawed PBMCs. Patients were 4 combined kidney and bone marrow transplant recipients from the ITN036ST trial, and only these trial subjects had samples available. Healthy control blood was processed to PBMCs with a Ficoll density gradient and then cryopreserved, whereas patient PBMCs were collected both before and after transplant.

The sequence came from a human patient who received a combined kidney and bone marrow transplant. In patients who had a transplant, some T cells may come from the graft donor. Sample: CD4+ T cells from blood (PBMCs), taken 6 months after the transplant. This sequence uses TRBV7-6 and TRBJ2-3; a tentative D match to TRBD1 spans 6 bases. CDR3 loop: CASSWTVSDTQYF. The DNA sequence follows: TGTGCCAGCAGCTGGACAGTCTCAGATACGCAGTATTTT.